The 3 T cell receptor beta chains listed next were all sequenced from one sample in a study of shared clonotypes between healthy human individuals. Generated by immunoSEQ multiplex PCR, the TCRdb table keeps only in-frame clones and is missing some. Here the sample spans nearly 2 million clones, about 95% being singletons. The naive CD8 fraction comprised CD45RO-negative cells positively selected for CCR7 and excluded terminally differentiated effector memory CD45RA+ cells. Sample: naive CD8+ T cells sorted from blood. All receptors come from a man aged 18-30 years in good health.

The rearrangement joins TRBV4-1 to TRBJ1-3; tentative D call: TRBD1 (6 bases). The CDR3 is made up of 15 amino acids. Germline CDR1 and CDR2: MGHRA and YSYEKL. Deletions cut 0 bases from V and 3 bases from J, with 9 bases between. CDR3 nucleotides: TGCGCCAGCAGCCAAGAAGGGGGGCTTGGAAACACCATATATTTT. Translation: CASSQEGGLGNTIYF.

The rearrangement links TRBV5-1 to TRBJ2-1, with 8 bases matching TRBD2. There are 15 residues in the CDR3. The trim removed 1 base at V and 8 bases at J, leaving 8 bases unmatched. Germline loops: CDR1 SGHRS, CDR2 YFSETQ. CDR3 loop: CASSLQRGGRDEQFF. Here the CDR3 DNA reads TGCGCCAGCAGCTTGCAACGGGGGGGCCGGGATGAGCAGTTCTTC.

CDR3 sequence: CASSPRQGSAADTQYF. DNA for the CDR3: TGTGCCAGCAGCCCGCGACAGGGTTCAGCGGCAGATACGCAGTATTTT. The rearrangement links TRBV7-6 to TRBJ2-3; 7 bases line up with TRBD1. With 5 bases clipped from V and 4 bases from J, the junction kept 12 bases outside the gene matches. Germline assignment: CDR1 SGHVS and CDR2 FNYEAQ. This CDR3 has 16 amino acids.